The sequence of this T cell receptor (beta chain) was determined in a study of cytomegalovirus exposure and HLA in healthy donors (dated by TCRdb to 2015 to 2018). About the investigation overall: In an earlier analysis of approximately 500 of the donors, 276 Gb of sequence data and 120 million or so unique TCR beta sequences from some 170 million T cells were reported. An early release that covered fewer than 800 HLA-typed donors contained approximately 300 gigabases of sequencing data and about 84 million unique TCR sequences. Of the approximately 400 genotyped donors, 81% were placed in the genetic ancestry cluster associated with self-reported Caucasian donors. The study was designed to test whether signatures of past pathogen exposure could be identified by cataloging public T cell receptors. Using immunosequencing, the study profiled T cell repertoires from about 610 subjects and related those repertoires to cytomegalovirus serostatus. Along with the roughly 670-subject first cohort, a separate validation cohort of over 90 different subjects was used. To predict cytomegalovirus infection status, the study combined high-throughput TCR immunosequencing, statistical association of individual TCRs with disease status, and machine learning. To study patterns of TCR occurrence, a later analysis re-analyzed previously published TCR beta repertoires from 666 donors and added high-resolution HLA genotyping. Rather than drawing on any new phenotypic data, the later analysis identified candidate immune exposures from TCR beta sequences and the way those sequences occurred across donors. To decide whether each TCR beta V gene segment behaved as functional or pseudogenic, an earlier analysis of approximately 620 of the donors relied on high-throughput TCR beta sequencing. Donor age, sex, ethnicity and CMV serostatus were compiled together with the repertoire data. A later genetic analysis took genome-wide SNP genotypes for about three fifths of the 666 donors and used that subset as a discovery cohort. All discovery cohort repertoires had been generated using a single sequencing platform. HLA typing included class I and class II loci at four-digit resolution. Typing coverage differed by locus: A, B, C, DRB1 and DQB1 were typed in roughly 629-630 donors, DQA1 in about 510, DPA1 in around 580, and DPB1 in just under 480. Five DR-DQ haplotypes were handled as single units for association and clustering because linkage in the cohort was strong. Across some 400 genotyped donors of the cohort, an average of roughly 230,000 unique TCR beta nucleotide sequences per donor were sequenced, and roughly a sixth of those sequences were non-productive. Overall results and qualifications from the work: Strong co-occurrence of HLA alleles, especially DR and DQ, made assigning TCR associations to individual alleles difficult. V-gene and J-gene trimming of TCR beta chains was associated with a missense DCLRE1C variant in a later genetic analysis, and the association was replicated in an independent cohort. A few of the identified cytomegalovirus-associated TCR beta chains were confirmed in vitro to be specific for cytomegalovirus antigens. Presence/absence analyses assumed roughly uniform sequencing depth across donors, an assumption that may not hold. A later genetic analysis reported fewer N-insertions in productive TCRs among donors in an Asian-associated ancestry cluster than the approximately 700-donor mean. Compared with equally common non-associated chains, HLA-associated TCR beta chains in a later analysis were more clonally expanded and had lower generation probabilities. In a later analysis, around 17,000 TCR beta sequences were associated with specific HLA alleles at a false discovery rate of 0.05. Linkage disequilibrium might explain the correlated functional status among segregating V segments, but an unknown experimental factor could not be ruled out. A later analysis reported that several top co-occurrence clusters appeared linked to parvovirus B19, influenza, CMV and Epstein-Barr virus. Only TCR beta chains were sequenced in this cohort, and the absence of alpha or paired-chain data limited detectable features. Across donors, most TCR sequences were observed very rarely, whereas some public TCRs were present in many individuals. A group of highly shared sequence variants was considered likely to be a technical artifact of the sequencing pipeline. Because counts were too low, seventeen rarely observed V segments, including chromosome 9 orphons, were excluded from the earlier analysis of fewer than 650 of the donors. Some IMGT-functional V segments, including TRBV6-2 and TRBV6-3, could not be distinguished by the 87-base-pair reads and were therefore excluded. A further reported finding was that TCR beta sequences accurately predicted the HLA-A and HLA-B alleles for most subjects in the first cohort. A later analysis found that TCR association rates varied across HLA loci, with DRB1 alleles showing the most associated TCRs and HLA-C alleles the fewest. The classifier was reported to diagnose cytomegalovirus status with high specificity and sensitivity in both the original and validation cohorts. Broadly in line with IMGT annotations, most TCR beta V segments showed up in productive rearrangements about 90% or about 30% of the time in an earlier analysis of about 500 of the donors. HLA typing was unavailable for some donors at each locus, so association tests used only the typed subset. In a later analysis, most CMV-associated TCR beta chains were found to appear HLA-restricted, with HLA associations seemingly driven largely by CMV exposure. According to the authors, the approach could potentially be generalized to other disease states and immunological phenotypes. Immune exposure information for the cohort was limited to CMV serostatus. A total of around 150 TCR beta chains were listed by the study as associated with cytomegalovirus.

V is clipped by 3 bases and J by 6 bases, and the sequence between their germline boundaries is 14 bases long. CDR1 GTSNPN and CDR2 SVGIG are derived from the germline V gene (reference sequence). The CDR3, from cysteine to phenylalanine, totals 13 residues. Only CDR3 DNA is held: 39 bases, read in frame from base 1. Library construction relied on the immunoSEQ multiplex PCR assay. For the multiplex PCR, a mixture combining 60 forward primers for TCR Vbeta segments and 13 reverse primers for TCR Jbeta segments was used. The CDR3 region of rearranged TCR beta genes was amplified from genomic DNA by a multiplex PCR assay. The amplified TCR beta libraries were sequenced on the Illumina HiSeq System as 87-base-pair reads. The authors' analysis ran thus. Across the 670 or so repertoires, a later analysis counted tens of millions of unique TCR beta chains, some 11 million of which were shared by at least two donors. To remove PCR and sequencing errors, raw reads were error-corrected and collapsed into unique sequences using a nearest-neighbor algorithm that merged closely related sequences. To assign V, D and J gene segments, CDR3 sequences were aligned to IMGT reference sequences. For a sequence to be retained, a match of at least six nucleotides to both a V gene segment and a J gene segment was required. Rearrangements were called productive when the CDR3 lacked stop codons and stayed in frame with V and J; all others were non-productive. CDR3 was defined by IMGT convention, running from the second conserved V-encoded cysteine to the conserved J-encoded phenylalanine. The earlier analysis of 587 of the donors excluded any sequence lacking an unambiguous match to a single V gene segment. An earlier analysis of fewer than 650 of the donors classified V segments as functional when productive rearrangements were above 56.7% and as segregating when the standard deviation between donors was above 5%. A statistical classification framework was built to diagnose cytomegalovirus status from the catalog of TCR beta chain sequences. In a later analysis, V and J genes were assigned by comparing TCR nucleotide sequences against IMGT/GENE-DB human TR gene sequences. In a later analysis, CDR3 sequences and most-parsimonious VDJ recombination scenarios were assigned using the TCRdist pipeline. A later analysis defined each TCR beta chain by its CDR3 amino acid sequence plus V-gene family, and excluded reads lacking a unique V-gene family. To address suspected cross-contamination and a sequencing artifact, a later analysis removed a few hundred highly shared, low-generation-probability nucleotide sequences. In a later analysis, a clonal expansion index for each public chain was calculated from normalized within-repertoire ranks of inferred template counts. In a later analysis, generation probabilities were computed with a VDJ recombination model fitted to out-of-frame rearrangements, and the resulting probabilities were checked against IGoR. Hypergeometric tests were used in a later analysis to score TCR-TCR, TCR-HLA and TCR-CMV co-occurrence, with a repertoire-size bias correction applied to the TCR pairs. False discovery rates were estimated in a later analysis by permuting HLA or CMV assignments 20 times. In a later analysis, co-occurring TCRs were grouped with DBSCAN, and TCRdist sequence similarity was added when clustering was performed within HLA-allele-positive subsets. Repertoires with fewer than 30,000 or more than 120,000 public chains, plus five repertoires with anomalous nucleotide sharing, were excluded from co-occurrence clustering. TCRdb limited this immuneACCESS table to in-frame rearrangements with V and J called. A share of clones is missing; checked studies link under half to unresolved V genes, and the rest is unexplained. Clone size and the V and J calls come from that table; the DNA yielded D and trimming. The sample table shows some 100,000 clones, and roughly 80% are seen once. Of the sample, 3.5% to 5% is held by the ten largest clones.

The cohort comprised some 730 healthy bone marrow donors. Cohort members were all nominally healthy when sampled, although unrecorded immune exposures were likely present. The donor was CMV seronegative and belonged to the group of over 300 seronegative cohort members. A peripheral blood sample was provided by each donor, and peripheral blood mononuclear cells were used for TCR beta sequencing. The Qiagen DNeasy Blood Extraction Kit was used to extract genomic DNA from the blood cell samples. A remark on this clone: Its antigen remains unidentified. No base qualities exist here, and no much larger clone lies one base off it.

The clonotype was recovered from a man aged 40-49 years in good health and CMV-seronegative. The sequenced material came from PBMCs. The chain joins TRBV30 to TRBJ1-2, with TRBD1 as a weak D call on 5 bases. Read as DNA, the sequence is TGTGCCTGGAGCTCGTACGGGGGGGATGGCTACACCTTC. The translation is CAWSSYGGDGYTF.